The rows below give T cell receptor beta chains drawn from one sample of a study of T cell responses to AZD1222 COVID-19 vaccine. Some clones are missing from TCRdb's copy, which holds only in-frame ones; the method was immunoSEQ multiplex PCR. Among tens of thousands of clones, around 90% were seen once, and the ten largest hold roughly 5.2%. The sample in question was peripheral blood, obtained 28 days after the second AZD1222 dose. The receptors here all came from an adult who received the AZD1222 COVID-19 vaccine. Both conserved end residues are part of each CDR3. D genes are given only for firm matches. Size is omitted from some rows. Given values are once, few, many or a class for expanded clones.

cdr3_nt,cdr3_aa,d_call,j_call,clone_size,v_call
TGTGCCAGCAGCTTGGTTCCAGGGTCTGGTGGAAACACCATATATTTT,CASSLVPGSGGNTIYF,NA,TRBJ1-3,NA,TRBV5-5
TGTGCCAGCAGTGCCGGTGGCTACACCTTC,CASSAGGYTF,NA,TRBJ1-2,few,TRBV2
TGCGCCAGCCGACAGGGTATGAACTCTGGAAACACCATATATTTT,CASRQGMNSGNTIYF,TRBD1,TRBJ1-3,NA,TRBV5-1
TGCGCCAGCAGCCGACAAACTAGCGGGGTCTACAATGAGCAGTTCTTC,CASSRQTSGVYNEQFF,TRBD2,TRBJ2-1,once,TRBV4-1
TGTGCCAGCAGTTACTTACAGGGGGCGAACTACGAGCAGTACTTC,CASSYLQGANYEQYF,TRBD1,TRBJ2-7,NA,TRBV6-6
TGTGCCAGCAGTGCCCGGGCAACTAATGAAAAACTGTTTTTT,CASSARATNEKLFF,NA,TRBJ1-4,NA,TRBV2
TGTGCCAGCTCACCCTTACAGGGAAACTCTGGAAACACCATATATTTT,CASSPLQGNSGNTIYF,NA,TRBJ1-3,NA,TRBV18
TGTGCCAGCAGCTTAGCGGTTGGCGGGGCATACAATGAGCAGTTCTTC,CASSLAVGGAYNEQFF,NA,TRBJ2-1,few,TRBV7-8
TGTGCCAGCAGCTTGGTAGCAGGGGGCTGGGAGACCCAGTACTTC,CASSLVAGGWETQYF,TRBD1,TRBJ2-5,NA,TRBV5-5
TGTGCCAGCAGTATGGGACAGGGGGGCTATGGCTACACCTTC,CASSMGQGGYGYTF,TRBD1,TRBJ1-2,NA,TRBV7-8
TGCGCCAGCAGCTTAGAACAGGGGCGGTCTTTCTTT,CASSLEQGRSFF,TRBD1,TRBJ1-1,NA,TRBV5-1
TGTGCCAGTAGTATAGATCGGGGTCGTAATCAGCCCCAGCATTTT,CASSIDRGRNQPQHF,NA,TRBJ1-5,NA,TRBV19
TGTGCCAGCAGTCAGGTGAATTCCAATGAGCAGTTCTTC,CASSQVNSNEQFF,NA,TRBJ2-1,NA,TRBV27
TGTGCCAGCAGTCTACAGGGGCCCTATGGCTACACCTTC,CASSLQGPYGYTF,TRBD1,TRBJ1-2,NA,TRBV14
TGTGCCAGCAGCTTAGCGCAGAACTATGGCTACACCTTC,CASSLAQNYGYTF,NA,TRBJ1-2,NA,TRBV7-8
TGTGCCATCAGTACGACTGGCCGGGGCGAGCAGTACTTC,CAISTTGRGEQYF,NA,TRBJ2-7,NA,TRBV10-3
TGTGCCAGCGGGACAGGGGCTAATGAAAAACTGTTTTTT,CASGTGANEKLFF,TRBD1,TRBJ1-4,once,TRBV6-6
TGTGCCAGCAGCTTGATGGGGGGCCGACAGGGAGCAGCTTTCTTT,CASSLMGGRQGAAFF,TRBD1,TRBJ1-1,NA,TRBV5-4
TGTGCCAGCAGCTTGGGGCCCCCCGACTCTGGAAACACCATATATTTT,CASSLGPPDSGNTIYF,NA,TRBJ1-3,NA,TRBV7-7
TGTGCCAGCAGTAAATGGACAGGGGACTATGGCTACACCTTC,CASSKWTGDYGYTF,TRBD1,TRBJ1-2,NA,TRBV2
TGTGCCAGCAGCTTGGCCCCTATCGACAGGGGTTTGAACACTGAAGCTTTCTTT,CASSLAPIDRGLNTEAFF,TRBD1,TRBJ1-1,NA,TRBV5-5
TGTGCCAGCAGCCAAGGACGTAGGCGCTCCTACGAGCAGTACTTC,CASSQGRRRSYEQYF,NA,TRBJ2-7,NA,TRBV3-1/TRBV3-2
TGCAGCGTTGAAGTTTTTCCTAACTATGGCTACACCTTC,CSVEVFPNYGYTF,NA,TRBJ1-2,NA,TRBV29-1
TGTGCCAGCAGCTTAGACGGGACAGGCACCTACGAGCAGTACTTC,CASSLDGTGTYEQYF,TRBD1,TRBJ2-7,NA,TRBV7-9
TGCGCCAGCAGGGTGACACCTACCAGCTCTGGAAACACCATATATTTT,CASRVTPTSSGNTIYF,NA,TRBJ1-3,NA,TRBV5-1
TGCGCCAGCAGCTTCAACACAGGGGGATTAACTAATGAAAAACTGTTTTTT,CASSFNTGGLTNEKLFF,TRBD1,TRBJ1-4,NA,TRBV5-1
TGCGCCAGCCGAGGGAGACTACCTCCAGATACGCAGTATTTT,CASRGRLPPDTQYF,NA,TRBJ2-3,NA,TRBV10-1
TGTGCCAGCAGCTTAGAGACAGGGACCTATGGCTACACCTTC,CASSLETGTYGYTF,TRBD1,TRBJ1-2,NA,TRBV7-8
TGCGCCAGCAGCTTATGGGTCACCGGGGAGCTGTTTTTT,CASSLWVTGELFF,NA,TRBJ2-2,NA,TRBV5-1
TGTGCCAGTAGTATGGCTCGGGGATGGACTGAAGCTTTCTTT,CASSMARGWTEAFF,NA,TRBJ1-1,NA,TRBV19
TGTGCCAGCAACAACGTCAGGGCGGGAGGCTACACCTTC,CASNNVRAGGYTF,NA,TRBJ1-2,NA,TRBV2
TGTGCCAGCAGTTACCTCCAAGTGGGTTACGAGCAGTACTTC,CASSYLQVGYEQYF,NA,TRBJ2-7,NA,TRBV6-5
TGTGCCAGCAGCTTGGACGGGACATCAGCTAACTATGGCTACACCTTC,CASSLDGTSANYGYTF,NA,TRBJ1-2,once,TRBV5-4
TGTGCCAGCGGTACGGGGCGGGAGCAGTACTTC,CASGTGREQYF,NA,TRBJ2-7,NA,TRBV6-6
TGTGCCAGCAGCCAATTAGAGGCTGGAAACACCATATATTTT,CASSQLEAGNTIYF,NA,TRBJ1-3,once,TRBV14
TGTGCCAGCAGTTTCGGGAGACAGTCTTTGGCTTTCTTT,CASSFGRQSLAFF,NA,TRBJ1-1,few,TRBV27
TGTGCCAGCAGCTTGGGGCAGGCCGATTCACCCCTCCACTTT,CASSLGQADSPLHF,NA,TRBJ1-6,NA,TRBV5-8
TGTGCCAGCAGGCGCGGAGGCAAGAACACTGAAGCTTTCTTT,CASRRGGKNTEAFF,NA,TRBJ1-1,NA,TRBV6-5
TGTGCCAGCAGCCCCCGTAACAGGGAGGCTGAAGCTTTCTTT,CASSPRNREAEAFF,NA,TRBJ1-1,NA,TRBV5-6
TGTGCCAGCAGGCCGACAGGATCGGAAGAAAAACTGTTTTTT,CASRPTGSEEKLFF,NA,TRBJ1-4,NA,TRBV6-6
TGTGCCAGCAGCCCCCGGACCGGGGGTCAGCCCCAGCATTTT,CASSPRTGGQPQHF,NA,TRBJ1-5,NA,TRBV2
TGTGCCAGCAGCTTAGCGGGCAGGGCAAATGAGCAGTTCTTC,CASSLAGRANEQFF,NA,TRBJ2-1,NA,TRBV7-3
TGTGCCAGTAGTGGGGACAGGAGGACCATATATTTT,CASSGDRRTIYF,TRBD1,TRBJ1-3,NA,TRBV19
TGCGCCAGCAGCTTGGAGGACAGGGACGCCGGGGAGCTGTTTTTT,CASSLEDRDAGELFF,TRBD1,TRBJ2-2,NA,TRBV5-1